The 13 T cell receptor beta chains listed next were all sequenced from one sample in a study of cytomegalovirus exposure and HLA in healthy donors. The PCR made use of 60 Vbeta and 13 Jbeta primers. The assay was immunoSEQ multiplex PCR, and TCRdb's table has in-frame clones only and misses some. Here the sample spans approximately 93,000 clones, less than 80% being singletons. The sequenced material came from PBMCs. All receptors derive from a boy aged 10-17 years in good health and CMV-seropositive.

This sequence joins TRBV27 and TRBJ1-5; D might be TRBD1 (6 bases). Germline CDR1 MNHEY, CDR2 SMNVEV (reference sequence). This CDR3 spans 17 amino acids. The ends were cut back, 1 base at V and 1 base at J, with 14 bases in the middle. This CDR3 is CASSLLGTPWSNQPQHF. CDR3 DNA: TGTGCCAGCAGTTTATTGGGGACACCTTGGAGCAATCAGCCCCAGCATTTT.

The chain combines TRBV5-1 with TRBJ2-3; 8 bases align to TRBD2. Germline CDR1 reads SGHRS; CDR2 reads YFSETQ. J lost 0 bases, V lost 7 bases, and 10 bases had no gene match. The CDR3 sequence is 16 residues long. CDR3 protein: CASRPLSGGSTDTQYF. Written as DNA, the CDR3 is TGCGCCAGCCGACCGTTGAGCGGGGGAAGCACAGATACGCAGTATTTT.

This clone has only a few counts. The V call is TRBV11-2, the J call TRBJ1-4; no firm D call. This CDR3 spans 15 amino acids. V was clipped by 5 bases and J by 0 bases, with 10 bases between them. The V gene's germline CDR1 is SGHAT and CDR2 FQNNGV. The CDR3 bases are TGTGCCAGCAGCGCCACAGCTGCAACTAATGAAAAACTGTTTTTT. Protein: CASSATAATNEKLFF.

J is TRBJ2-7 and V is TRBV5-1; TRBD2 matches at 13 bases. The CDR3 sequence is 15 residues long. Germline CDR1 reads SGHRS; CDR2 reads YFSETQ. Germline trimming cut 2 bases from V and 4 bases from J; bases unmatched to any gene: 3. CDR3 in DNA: TGCGCCAGCAGCTTCGGGACTAGCGGGGCTTACGAGCAGTACTTC. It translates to CASSFGTSGAYEQYF.

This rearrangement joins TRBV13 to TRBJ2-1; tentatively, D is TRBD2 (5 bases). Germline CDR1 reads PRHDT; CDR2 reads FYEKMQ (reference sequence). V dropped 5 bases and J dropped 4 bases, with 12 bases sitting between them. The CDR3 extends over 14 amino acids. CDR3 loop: CASSLGAQYNEQFF. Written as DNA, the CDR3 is TGTGCCAGCAGCCTGGGAGCGCAGTACAATGAGCAGTTCTTC.

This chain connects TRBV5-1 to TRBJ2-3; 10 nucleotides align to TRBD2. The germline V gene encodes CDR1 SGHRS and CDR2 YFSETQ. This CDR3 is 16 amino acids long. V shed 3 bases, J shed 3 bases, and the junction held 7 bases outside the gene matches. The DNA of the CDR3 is TGCGCCAGCAGCTCGGGACTAGCGATGGGTACAGATACGCAGTATTTT. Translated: CASSSGLAMGTDTQYF.

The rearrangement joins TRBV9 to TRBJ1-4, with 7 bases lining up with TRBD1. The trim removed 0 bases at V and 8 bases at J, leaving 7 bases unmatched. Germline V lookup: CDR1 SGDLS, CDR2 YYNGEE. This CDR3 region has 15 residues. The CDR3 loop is CASSVDGQVGEKLFF. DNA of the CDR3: TGTGCCAGCAGCGTAGACGGACAGGTAGGGGAAAAACTGTTTTTT.

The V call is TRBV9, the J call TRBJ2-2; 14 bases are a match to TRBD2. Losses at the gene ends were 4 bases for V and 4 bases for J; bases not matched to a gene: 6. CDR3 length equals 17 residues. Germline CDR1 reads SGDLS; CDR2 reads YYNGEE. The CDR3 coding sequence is TGTGCCAGCAGCTGGACTAGCGGGGGGTCTGGCACCGGGGAGCTGTTTTTT. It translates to CASSWTSGGSGTGELFF. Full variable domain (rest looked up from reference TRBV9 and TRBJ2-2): DSGVTQTPKHLITATGQRVTLRCSPRSGDLSVYWYQQSLDQGLQFLIQYYNGEERAKGNILERFSAQQFPDLHSELNLSSLELGDSALYFCASSWTSGGSGTGELFFGEGSRLTVL.

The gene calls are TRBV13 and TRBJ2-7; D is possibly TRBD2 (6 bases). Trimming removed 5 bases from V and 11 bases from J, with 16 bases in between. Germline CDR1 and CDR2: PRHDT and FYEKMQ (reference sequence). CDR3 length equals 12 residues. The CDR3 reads CASSQPRDSKYF. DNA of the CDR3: TGTGCCAGCAGCCAACCCAGGGACTCTAAGTACTTC.

The CDR3 DNA reads as TGTGCCAGCAGCGGGACAGGGGGCTTAAACACTGAAGCTTTCTTT. It encodes CASSGTGGLNTEAFF. This chain uses TRBV9 with TRBJ1-1; 11 positions match TRBD1. This CDR3 spans 15 amino acids. With V trimmed by 3 bases and J by 2 bases, 3 bases remained unmatched. Germline CDR1 reads SGDLS; CDR2 reads YYNGEE.

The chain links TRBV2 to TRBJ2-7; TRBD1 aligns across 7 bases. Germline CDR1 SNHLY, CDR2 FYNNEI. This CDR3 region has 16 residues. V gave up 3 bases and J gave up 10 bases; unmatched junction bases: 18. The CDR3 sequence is CASSDSQGIVTKGQYF. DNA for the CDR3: TGTGCCAGCAGTGATTCACAGGGGATAGTGACTAAGGGCCAGTACTTC.

DNA of the CDR3: TGTGCCAGCAGTTTATTAGGGAACCCCTCGGGGGGCTACACCTTC. It translates to CASSLLGNPSGGYTF. The chain recombines TRBV27 with TRBJ1-2, with D unclear. The CDR3 covers 15 residues. Trimming shortened V by 1 base and J by 8 bases, and 17 bases separated the two germline ends. Looked up from germline, CDR1 is MNHEY and CDR2 is SMNVEV (reference sequence).

CDR3 loop: CASSLLAYEQFF. DNA for the CDR3: TGTGCCAGCAGCCTCCTCGCGTATGAGCAGTTCTTC. The rearrangement joins TRBV7-9 to TRBJ2-1; unclear D gene. This CDR3 has 12 residues. The germline V gene encodes CDR1 SEHNR and CDR2 FQNEAQ (reference sequence). Trimming removed 5 bases from V and 8 bases from J, with 10 bases in between.